Below are 29 T cell receptor beta chains sequenced from a single sample in a study of blood T cell repertoires in COVID-19. Generated by immunoSEQ multiplex PCR, the TCRdb table keeps only in-frame clones and is missing some. The data show 300,000 or so clones, with 70% to 90% seen just once and about 6% held by the top ten. The sample taken for sequencing was PBMCs or T cells enriched from blood (not recorded which). Source of these receptors: a woman between 25 and 40 years old who had recovered from COVID-19.

The rearrangement uses TRBV30 and TRBJ2-7, with 9 bases matching TRBD1. V lost 3 bases and J lost 3; bases outside the gene matches: 3. The CDR3 consists of 13 residues. The germline gives CDR1 GTSNPN, CDR2 SVGIG (reference sequence). CDR3 DNA sequence: TGTGCCTGGAGGAGGACAGGGGTCTACGAGCAGTACTTC. Encoded protein: CAWRRTGVYEQYF.

The CDR3 nucleotides are TGTGCCAGCACCACCCAAGGGGGGGCGGAGACCCAGTACTTC. This translates into CASTTQGGAETQYF. The V gene is TRBV5-6, the J gene TRBJ2-5; D perhaps matches TRBD2 (7 bases). V gave up 6 bases and J gave up 5 bases, with 17 bases separating them. Per the germline V gene, CDR1 is SGHDT and CDR2 is YYEEEE. CDR3 size: 14 residues. The entire variable domain, with the rest obtained from reference TRBV5-6 and TRBJ2-5, is as follows: DAGVTQSPTHLIKTRGQQVTLRCSPKSGHDTVSWYQQALGQGPQFIFQYYEEEERQRGNFPDRFSGHQFPNYSSELNVNALLLGDSALYLCASTTQGGAETQYFGPGTRLLVL.

The rearrangement links TRBV30 to TRBJ1-2; 8 nucleotides agree with TRBD1. This CDR3 has 16 residues. Germline values: CDR1 GTSNPN, CDR2 SVGIG (reference sequence). Trimming at V came to 0 bases and at J to 6 bases, leaving 12 bases not matched to a gene. For the CDR3, the DNA is TGTGCCTGGAGTGTACCCGTCCCGGACAGGGTGCATGGCTACACCTTC. Translation: CAWSVPVPDRVHGYTF.

This chain links TRBV29-1 with TRBJ1-1, with 9 nucleotides matching TRBD1. The CDR3 consists of 17 residues. Per germline, CDR1 SQVTM and CDR2 ANQGSEA. The J segment lost 6 bases and the V segment lost 6 bases, leaving 20 bases of the junction unmatched. CDR3 in amino acids: CSVERRDREPRSAEAFF. The DNA of the CDR3 is TGCAGCGTGGAACGCCGGGACAGGGAACCCCGTAGCGCTGAAGCTTTCTTT.

The V gene is TRBV9, the J gene TRBJ2-4; tentatively, D is TRBD2 (6 bases). Trimming stripped 0 bases from V and 7 bases from J, with 14 bases between. The CDR3 length is 15 residues. Per the germline V gene, CDR1 is SGDLS and CDR2 is YYNGEE. This CDR3 is CASSVGGDLGNIQYF. For the CDR3, the DNA is TGTGCCAGCAGCGTAGGCGGGGACCTCGGGAACATTCAGTACTTC.

The chain recombines TRBV5-6 with TRBJ2-2; TRBD2 agrees at 9 bases. The CDR3 runs to 14 residues. Germline lookup yields CDR1 SGHDT and CDR2 YYEEEE. V gave up 3 bases and J gave up 6 bases; unmatched junction bases: 3. CDR3 amino acids: CASSSGLAPGELFF. CDR3 nucleotides: TGTGCCAGCAGCTCGGGACTAGCACCCGGGGAGCTGTTTTTT.

In its sample, this clone was seen a few times. V and J are TRBV6-5 and TRBJ2-7, with TRBD1 identical over 11 bases. This CDR3 is 14 amino acids long. Per the germline V gene, CDR1 is MNHEY and CDR2 is SVGAGI. V was clipped by 6 bases and J by 7 bases; unmatched bases: 8. This CDR3 reads CASRAGTGGGEQYF. The CDR3 DNA reads TGTGCCAGCAGGGCCGGGACAGGGGGAGGTGAGCAGTACTTC.

The chain carries TRBV30 and TRBJ1-1; a possible D gene is TRBD1 (6 bases). CDR1 GTSNPN and CDR2 SVGIG come from the germline V gene (reference sequence). This CDR3 comprises 15 residues. Trimming took 0 bases from V and 5 from J, leaving 16 bases between them. CDR3 loop: CAWSVFGRGSTEAFF. The CDR3, as DNA: TGTGCCTGGAGTGTATTCGGCAGGGGTTCAACTGAAGCTTTCTTT.

This clone was picked up one time. The chain has TRBV13 and TRBJ1-2; D not certain. The CDR3 has 14 residues. CDR1 and CDR2 from the germline V gene are PRHDT and FYEKMQ (reference sequence). V lost 4 bases and J 5 bases, leaving 14 bases between the germline ends. CDR3 in DNA: TGTGCCAGCAGCTCAGGCGGAGGATGGTATGGCTACACCTTC. Translated: CASSSGGGWYGYTF.

This chain joins TRBV19 and TRBJ2-3; 12 bases match TRBD2. Per the germline V gene, CDR1 is LNHDA and CDR2 is SQIVND (reference sequence). After removal of 4 bases from V and 4 bases from J, the junction contained 9 bases not matched to a gene. The CDR3 runs 17 residues. The CDR3 DNA follows: TGTGCCAGTAGTAGACCCCAGACTAGCGGGGGTGCAGATACGCAGTATTTT. It codes for CASSRPQTSGGADTQYF.

The V and J genes are TRBV7-2 and TRBJ1-5; 10 positions match TRBD1. Germline lookup yields CDR1 SGHTA and CDR2 FQGNSA. The V segment lost 5 bases and the J segment 2 bases; nucleotides outside the gene matches: 3. The CDR3 extends over 15 amino acids. CDR3 region: CASSVGTGGNQPQHF. CDR3 bases: TGTGCCAGCAGCGTCGGGACAGGGGGCAATCAGCCCCAGCATTTT.

This clone was seen a handful of times. The chain is built from TRBV5-1 and TRBJ2-7; possible D gene TRBD1, 6 bases. The V gene's germline CDR1 is SGHRS and CDR2 YFSETQ. V was shortened by 3 bases and J by 6 bases, with 19 bases between the two germline ends. The CDR3 is made up of 15 amino acids. CDR3 loop: CASSSRTAAASEQYF. In DNA form, the CDR3 reads TGCGCCAGCAGCTCGCGGACAGCAGCGGCTTCCGAGCAGTACTTC. The entire variable domain, with the rest obtained from reference TRBV5-1 and TRBJ2-7, is as follows: KAGVTQTPRYLIKTRGQQVTLSCSPISGHRSVSWYQQTPGQGLQFLFEYFSETQRNKGNFPGRFSGRQFSNSRSEMNVSTLELGDSALYLCASSSRTAAASEQYFGPGTRLTVT.

The rearrangement joins TRBV19 to TRBJ1-2; TRBD1 aligns across 9 bases. Looked up from germline, CDR1 is LNHDA and CDR2 is SQIVND (reference sequence). The V and J ends lost 10 bases and 2 bases, in that order; junction bases with no gene match: 14. The CDR3 loop spans 16 amino acids. CDR3 protein: CATGGTGTGSNYGYTF. DNA for the CDR3: TGTGCCACTGGTGGGACAGGGACAGGCAGCAACTATGGCTACACCTTC.

The chain joins TRBV7-9 to TRBJ2-5; D uncertain. Trimming removed 2 bases from V and 0 bases from J, with 7 bases in between. The CDR3 length is 14 residues. Germline loops: CDR1 SEHNR, CDR2 FQNEAQ (reference sequence). CDR3 sequence (DNA): TGTGCCAGCAGCTTACCCCAGAACCAAGAGACCCAGTACTTC. Its protein is CASSLPQNQETQYF.

The gene calls are TRBV9 and TRBJ2-5, with D unresolved. There are 15 residues in the CDR3. Trimming removed 0 bases from V and 2 bases from J, with 11 bases in between. CDR1 is SGDLS and CDR2 is YYNGEE in the germline V gene. CDR3 protein: CASSVAAGRQETQYF. DNA for the CDR3: TGTGCCAGCAGCGTAGCGGCAGGTAGACAAGAGACCCAGTACTTC.

The rearrangement joins TRBV5-1 to TRBJ1-1; no reliable D call. The V end lost 5 bases, the J end lost 1 base, and 9 bases lay between the germline ends. CDR3 length: 13 amino acids. Germline lookup yields CDR1 SGHRS and CDR2 YFSETQ. The CDR3 is CASREGRNTEAFF. The CDR3, as DNA: TGCGCCAGCAGGGAGGGAAGGAACACTGAAGCTTTCTTT.

The DNA for the CDR3 is TGTGCCTGGGGAAAGAGGGGGAGTCTATCCGAGCAGTACTTC. Translation gives CAWGKRGSLSEQYF. The genes are TRBV30 and TRBJ2-7; a possible D gene is TRBD1 (6 bases). The V end lost 5 bases, the J end lost 6 bases, and 20 bases lay between the germline ends. The CDR3 spans 14 residues. The germline V gene has CDR1 GTSNPN and CDR2 SVGIG (reference sequence).

This chain joins TRBV5-4 and TRBJ2-6, with D tentatively TRBD2 (5 bases). Trimming took 2 bases from V and 2 from J, leaving 14 bases between them. The CDR3 sequence is 17 residues long. The germline V gene has CDR1 SGHNT and CDR2 YYREEE (reference sequence). The CDR3 DNA reads as TGTGCCAGCAGCTTCGGACTGACAACCCCTGGGGCCAACGTCCTGACTTTC. This gives the protein CASSFGLTTPGANVLTF.

The rearrangement links TRBV7-6 to TRBJ2-3, with TRBD2 identical over 10 bases. Germline CDR1 is SGHVS and CDR2 is FNYEAQ. V was pared by 5 bases and J by 6 bases, with 17 bases of the junction left unmatched. The CDR3 runs 18 residues. In nucleotides, the CDR3 is TGTGCCAGCAGCCCCACTCACCAGGCAGCGGGGGGGCCGGATACGCAGTATTTT. Translated: CASSPTHQAAGGPDTQYF.

The chain combines TRBV5-4 with TRBJ2-3; 7 bases are shared with TRBD2. The ends lost 0 bases at V and 4 bases at J; junction bases unmatched: 5. The CDR3 spans 15 residues. Looked up from germline, CDR1 is SGHNT and CDR2 is YYREEE (reference sequence). The CDR3: CASSLALAAADTQYF. The CDR3 nucleotides are TGTGCCAGCAGCTTGGCCCTAGCGGCGGCAGATACGCAGTATTTT. The variable domain in full, with the rest retrieved from reference TRBV5-4 and TRBJ2-3, is ETGVTQSPTHLIKTRGQQVTLRCSSQSGHNTVSWYQQALGQGPQFIFQYYREEENGRGNFPPRFSGLQFPNYSSELNVNALELDDSALYLCASSLALAAADTQYFGPGTRLTVL.

Only one count was recorded for this clone. The sample holds other DNA sequences that translate to the same CDR3. The chain links TRBV30 to TRBJ1-5; 8 bases agree with TRBD1. V was clipped by 1 base and J by 1 base; unmatched bases: 0. The CDR3 is 14 amino acids. Germline V gene sequence: CDR1 GTSNPN, CDR2 SVGIG (reference sequence). The CDR3 DNA sequence: TGTGCCTGGAGTGGGGACAGGAGCAATCAGCCCCAGCATTTT. Its translation: CAWSGDRSNQPQHF.

This clone was detected only once. The chain employs TRBV12-3 or TRBV12-4 and TRBJ1-4; D possibly corresponds to TRBD1 (5 bases). The length of the CDR3 is 13 residues. Between the trimmed V and J ends, which lost 6 bases and 8 bases, there was a span of 13 bases. CDR3 in amino acids: CASRGRGTEKLFF. CDR3 DNA sequence: TGTGCCAGCAGGGGAAGGGGTACGGAAAAACTGTTTTTT.

The chain couples TRBV6-5 to TRBJ1-1; 8 bases agree with TRBD1. The CDR3 is 16 amino acids. V trimming: 0 bases; J trimming: 5 bases; junction bases outside the gene matches: 8. Per the germline V gene, CDR1 is MNHEY and CDR2 is SVGAGI. The CDR3 bases are TGTGCCAGCAGTTACTCTAGGACAGGGTTGGGGACTGAAGCTTTCTTT. It translates to CASSYSRTGLGTEAFF.

The chain has TRBV30 and TRBJ1-1; D not resolved. The CDR3 length is 15 residues. Trimming took off 2 bases at V and 1 base at J, with 14 bases between the two ends. The germline V gene encodes CDR1 GTSNPN and CDR2 SVGIG (reference sequence). CDR3 DNA sequence: TGTGCCTGGAGTTTGTTGCTCCCCGGGAACACTGAAGCTTTCTTT. Its protein is CAWSLLLPGNTEAFF.

The chain is built from TRBV19 and TRBJ2-1; 8 positions match TRBD2. This CDR3 is built from 15 residues. Germline V gives CDR1 LNHDA, CDR2 SQIVND (reference sequence). V shed 6 bases and J 2 bases; nucleotides not matched to a gene: 6. Here the CDR3 reads CASSYSGETYNEQFF. CDR3 DNA: TGTGCCAGTAGCTATAGCGGGGAGACCTACAATGAGCAGTTCTTC.

A note on this clone: Other DNA sequences in the sample encode the same CDR3. This sequence joins TRBV19 and TRBJ1-3; TRBD1 matches at 9 bases. The V segment lost 6 bases and the J segment 0 bases; nucleotides outside the gene matches: 0. The germline V gene encodes CDR1 LNHDA and CDR2 SQIVND (reference sequence). This CDR3 spans 14 amino acids. The CDR3 DNA sequence: TGTGCCAGTAGGACAGGGGGCTCTGGAAACACCATATATTTT. Amino acids: CASRTGGSGNTIYF.

The J gene is TRBJ1-6, the V gene TRBV18; D gene uncertain. The CDR3 sequence is 18 residues long. Trimming took off 1 base at V and 0 bases at J, with 13 bases between the two ends. In germline, CDR1 is KGHSH, CDR2 LQKENI. Here the CDR3 DNA reads TGTGCCAGCTCACCACTACCGTCTTGGAGCTCCTATAATTCACCCCTCCACTTT. Translating gives CASSPLPSWSSYNSPLHF.

V and J are TRBV21-1 and TRBJ1-5. TRBV21-1 is marked as a pseudogene. The CDR3 contains 14 residues. CDR3 residues: CASSRGGRGQPQHF. The CDR3 bases are TGTGCCAGCAGCAGGGGGGGGAGGGGTCAGCCCCAGCATTTT.

This clone was picked up one time. J is TRBJ2-7 and V is TRBV5-6; TRBD2 is a possible D gene (7 bases). Germline CDR1 reads SGHDT; CDR2 reads YYEEEE. The V gene lost 3 bases and the J gene lost 7 bases, with 26 bases spanning the gap. This CDR3 has 17 amino acids. The CDR3 bases are TGTGCCAGCAGCTCCCCACGGGGGCGGGGGCCGGCTTGGGAGCAGTACTTC. Translating it yields CASSSPRGRGPAWEQYF.